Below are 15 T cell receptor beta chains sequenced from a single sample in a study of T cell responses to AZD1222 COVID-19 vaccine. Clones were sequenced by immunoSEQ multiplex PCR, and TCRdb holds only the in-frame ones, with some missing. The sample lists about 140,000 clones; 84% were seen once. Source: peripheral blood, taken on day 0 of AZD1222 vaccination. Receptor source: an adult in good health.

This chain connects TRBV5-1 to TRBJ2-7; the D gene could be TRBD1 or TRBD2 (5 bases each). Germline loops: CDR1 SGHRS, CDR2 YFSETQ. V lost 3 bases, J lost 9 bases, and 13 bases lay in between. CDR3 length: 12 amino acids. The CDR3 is CASSWDGDGQYF. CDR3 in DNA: TGCGCCAGCAGCTGGGACGGCGATGGGCAGTACTTC.

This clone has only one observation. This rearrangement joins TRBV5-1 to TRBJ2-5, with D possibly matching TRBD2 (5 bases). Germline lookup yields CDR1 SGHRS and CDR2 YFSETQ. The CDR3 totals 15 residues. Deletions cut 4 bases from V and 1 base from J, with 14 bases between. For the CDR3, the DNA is TGCGCCAGCAGCCAGGACGGACTCCCCCAAGAGACCCAGTACTTC. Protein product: CASSQDGLPQETQYF.

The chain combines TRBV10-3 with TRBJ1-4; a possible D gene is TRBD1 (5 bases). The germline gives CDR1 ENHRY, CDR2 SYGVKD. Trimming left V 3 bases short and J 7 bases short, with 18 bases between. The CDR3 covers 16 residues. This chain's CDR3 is CAISDGRAGVVEKLFF. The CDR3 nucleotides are TGTGCCATCAGTGACGGGCGCGCGGGGGTAGTTGAAAAACTGTTTTTT.

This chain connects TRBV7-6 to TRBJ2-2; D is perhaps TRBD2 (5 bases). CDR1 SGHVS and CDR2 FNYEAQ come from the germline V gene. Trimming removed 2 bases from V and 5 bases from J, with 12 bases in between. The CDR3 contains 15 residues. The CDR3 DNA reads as TGTGCCAGCAGCTTAATGGAGAGAGGGACCGGGGAGCTGTTTTTT. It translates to CASSLMERGTGELFF.

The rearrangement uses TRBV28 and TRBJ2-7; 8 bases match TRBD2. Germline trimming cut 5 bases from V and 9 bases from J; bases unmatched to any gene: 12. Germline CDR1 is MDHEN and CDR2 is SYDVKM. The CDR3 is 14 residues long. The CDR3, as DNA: TGTGCCAGCAGTAAAAGCGGGGGCCGATTTGGGCAGTACTTC. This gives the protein CASSKSGGRFGQYF.

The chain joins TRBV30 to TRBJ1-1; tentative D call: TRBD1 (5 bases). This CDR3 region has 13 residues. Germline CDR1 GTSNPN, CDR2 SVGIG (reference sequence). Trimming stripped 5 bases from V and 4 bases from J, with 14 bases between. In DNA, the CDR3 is TGTGCCTGGGGAAAAGCCGGGACCACTGAAGCTTTCTTT. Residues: CAWGKAGTTEAFF.

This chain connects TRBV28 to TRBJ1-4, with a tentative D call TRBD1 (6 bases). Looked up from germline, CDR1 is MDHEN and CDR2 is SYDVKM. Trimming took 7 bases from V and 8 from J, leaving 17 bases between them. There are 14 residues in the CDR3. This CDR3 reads CASTSGALREKLFF. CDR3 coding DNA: TGTGCCAGCACCTCGGGGGCATTAAGAGAAAAACTGTTTTTT.

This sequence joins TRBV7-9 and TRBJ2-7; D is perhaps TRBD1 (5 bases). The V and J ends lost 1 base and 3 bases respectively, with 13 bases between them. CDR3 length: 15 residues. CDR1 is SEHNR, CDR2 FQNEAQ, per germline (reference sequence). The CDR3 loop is CASSLGARVGYEQYF. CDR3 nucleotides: TGTGCCAGCAGCTTAGGGGCCAGGGTCGGCTACGAGCAGTACTTC. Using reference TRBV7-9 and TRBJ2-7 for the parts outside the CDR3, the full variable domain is DTGVSQNPRHKITKRGQNVTFRCDPISEHNRLYWYRQTLGQGPEFLTYFQNEAQLEKSRLLSDRFSAERPKGSFSTLEIQRTEQGDSAMYLCASSLGARVGYEQYFGPGTRLTVT.

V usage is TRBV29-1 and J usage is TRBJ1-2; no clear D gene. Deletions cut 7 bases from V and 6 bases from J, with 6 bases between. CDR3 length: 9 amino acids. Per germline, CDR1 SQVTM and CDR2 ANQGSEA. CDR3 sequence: CSAGDGYTF. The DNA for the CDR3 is TGCAGCGCCGGAGATGGCTACACCTTC.

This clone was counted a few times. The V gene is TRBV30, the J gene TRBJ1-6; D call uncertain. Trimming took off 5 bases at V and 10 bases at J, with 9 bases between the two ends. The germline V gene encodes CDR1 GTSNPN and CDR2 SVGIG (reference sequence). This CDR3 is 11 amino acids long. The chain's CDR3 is CAWGGGSPLHF. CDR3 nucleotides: TGTGCCTGGGGCGGAGGATCACCCCTCCACTTT.

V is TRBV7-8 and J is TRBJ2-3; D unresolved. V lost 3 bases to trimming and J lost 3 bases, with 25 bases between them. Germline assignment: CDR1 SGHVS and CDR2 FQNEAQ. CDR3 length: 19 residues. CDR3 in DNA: TGTGCCAGCAGCTTTACCTCCTTCCCGGTCGAACCGAGGACAGATACGCAGTATTTT. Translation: CASSFTSFPVEPRTDTQYF.

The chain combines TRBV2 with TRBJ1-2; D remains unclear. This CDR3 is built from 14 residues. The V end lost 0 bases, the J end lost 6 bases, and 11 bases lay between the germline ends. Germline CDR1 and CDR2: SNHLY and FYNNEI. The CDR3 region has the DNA TGTGCCAGCAGTGAAGCGCTCAGGAGGGATGGCTACACCTTC. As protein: CASSEALRRDGYTF.

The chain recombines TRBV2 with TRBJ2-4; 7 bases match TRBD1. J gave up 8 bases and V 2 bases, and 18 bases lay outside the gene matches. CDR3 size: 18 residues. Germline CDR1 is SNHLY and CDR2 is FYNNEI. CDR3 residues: CASSETSTSHTTGDIQYF. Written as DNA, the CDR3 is TGTGCCAGCAGTGAAACCAGTACGTCGCATACAACAGGGGACATTCAGTACTTC.

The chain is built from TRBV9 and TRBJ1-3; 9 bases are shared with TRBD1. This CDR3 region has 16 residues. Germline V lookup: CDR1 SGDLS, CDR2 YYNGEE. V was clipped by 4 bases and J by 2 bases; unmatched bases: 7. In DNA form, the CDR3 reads TGTGCCAGCAGCCTAGAGGGACAGGGAGCTGGAAACACCATATATTTT. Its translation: CASSLEGQGAGNTIYF.

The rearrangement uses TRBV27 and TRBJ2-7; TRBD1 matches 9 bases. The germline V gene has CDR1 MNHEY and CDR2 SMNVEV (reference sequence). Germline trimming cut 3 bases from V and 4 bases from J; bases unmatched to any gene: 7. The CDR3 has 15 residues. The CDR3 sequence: CASSFLQGADYEQYF. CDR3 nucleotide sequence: TGTGCCAGCAGTTTTTTACAGGGGGCTGATTACGAGCAGTACTTC.